These T cell receptor beta chains were read from a single sample in a study of T cell responses to AZD1222 COVID-19 vaccine. Assay: immunoSEQ multiplex PCR; the TCRdb copy retains only in-frame clones and omits some. The sample lists over 150,000 clones; about 88% were seen once. The sample in question was peripheral blood, obtained on day 0 of AZD1222 vaccination. The receptors were sampled from an adult in good health. Each CDR3 is given with its conserved first and last residue. A D gene is named only where the DNA matches it firmly. Part of the rows lack a size; the others show once, few, many or a class for expanded clones.

TRBV7-3	TRBD2	NA	TRBJ2-5	CASSATSGSLETQYF	TGTGCCAGCAGCGCCACTAGCGGGAGCTTGGAGACCCAGTACTTC
TRBV14	NA	NA	TRBJ1-2	CASSQGTGINYGYTF	TGTGCCAGCAGCCAAGGCACAGGGATCAACTATGGCTACACCTTC
TRBV7-6	NA	NA	TRBJ2-7	CASSLATGTSGEQYF	TGTGCCAGCAGCTTAGCCACAGGGACCTCGGGCGAGCAGTACTTC
TRBV25-1	TRBD1	NA	TRBJ1-2	CASSEAGGLSNYGYTF	TGTGCCAGCAGTGAGGCAGGGGGCCTATCTAACTATGGCTACACCTTC
TRBV6-5	NA	NA	TRBJ1-5	CASSYSRGNQPQHF	TGTGCCAGCAGTTACTCACGGGGCAATCAGCCCCAGCATTTT
TRBV5-1	TRBD2	NA	TRBJ2-3	CASSLTSDTDTQYF	TGCGCCAGCAGCCTGACTAGCGACACAGATACGCAGTATTTT
TRBV27	NA	NA	TRBJ1-2	CASSLLPVPGYTF	TGTGCCAGCAGTTTGCTCCCTGTGCCTGGCTACACCTTC
TRBV7-9	NA	NA	TRBJ1-1	CASSLIGGTEAFF	TGTGCCAGCAGCTTAATCGGGGGGACTGAAGCTTTCTTT
TRBV10-2	NA	NA	TRBJ1-2	CASSDNYGYTF	TGCGCCAGCAGTGATAACTATGGCTACACCTTC
TRBV27	NA	NA	TRBJ1-5	CASSFRGIGNQPQHF	TGTGCCAGCAGTTTTAGGGGAATTGGCAATCAGCCCCAGCATTTT
TRBV11-3	NA	NA	TRBJ2-6	CASSTRGANVLTF	TGTGCCAGCAGCACCCGTGGGGCCAACGTCCTGACTTTC
TRBV7-6	NA	NA	TRBJ2-5	CASSLAGADGTQYF	TGTGCCAGCAGCTTAGCGGGGGCGGACGGGACCCAGTACTTC
TRBV30	NA	NA	TRBJ1-4	CAWSWGSNEKLFF	TGTGCCTGGAGTTGGGGGAGTAATGAAAAACTGTTTTTT
TRBV18	NA	NA	TRBJ2-1	CASSGARGVYNEQFF	TGTGCCAGCTCAGGGGCGCGAGGGGTCTACAATGAGCAGTTCTTC
TRBV11-3	NA	NA	TRBJ2-1	CASSLSSNNEQFF	TGTGCCAGCAGCTTATCCAGTAACAATGAGCAGTTCTTC
TRBV9	TRBD2	NA	TRBJ2-1	CASSGLARDEQFF	TGTGCCAGCAGCGGACTAGCAAGGGATGAGCAGTTCTTC
TRBV11-2	NA	NA	TRBJ2-7	CASSFMGTREQYF	TGTGCCAGCAGCTTCATGGGGACGCGGGAGCAGTACTTC
TRBV18	TRBD1	few	TRBJ2-6	CASSHRDRVEANVLTF	TGTGCCAGCTCCCACCGGGACAGGGTCGAGGCCAACGTCCTGACTTTC
TRBV2	TRBD1	NA	TRBJ1-1	CAIKTGTGSGSFF	TGTGCCATCAAAACCGGGACAGGGAGTGGGTCTTTCTTT
TRBV29-1	NA	NA	TRBJ1-2	CSVEGLPGYGYTF	TGCAGCGTTGAGGGCCTACCCGGCTATGGCTACACCTTC
TRBV20-1	NA	few	TRBJ1-2	CSPAGLGYTF	TGCAGTCCGGCAGGGCTTGGCTACACCTTC
TRBV28	NA	NA	TRBJ1-2	CASSLSSGTLGYTF	TGTGCCAGCAGTCTTTCTTCCGGGACACTTGGCTACACCTTC
TRBV7-9	NA	NA	TRBJ1-3	CASSLQTGAGNTIYF	TGTGCCAGCAGCTTACAGACTGGCGCTGGAAACACCATATATTTT
TRBV6-5	NA	NA	TRBJ1-2	CASLGRSPEFYGYTF	TGTGCCAGCCTCGGCCGTTCACCTGAATTCTATGGCTACACCTTC
TRBV18	TRBD1	NA	TRBJ1-4	CASSPGQGAPGGEKLFF	TGTGCCAGCTCCCCGGGACAGGGGGCGCCGGGAGGAGAAAAACTGTTTTTT
TRBV5-1	NA	once	TRBJ1-2	CASSLGQGQINYGYTF	TGCGCCAGCAGCTTGGGCCAAGGACAGATTAACTATGGCTACACCTTC
TRBV29-1	TRBD1	NA	TRBJ1-5	CSVGQGGRQPQHF	TGCAGCGTTGGACAGGGTGGGCGCCAGCCCCAGCATTTT
TRBV11-2	NA	NA	TRBJ2-1	CASSLDPGMGAEQFF	TGTGCCAGCAGCTTAGATCCGGGGATGGGGGCTGAGCAGTTCTTC
TRBV12-3/TRBV12-4	NA	NA	TRBJ2-3	CASSFNRDTQYF	TGTGCCAGCAGTTTTAATCGGGATACGCAGTATTTT
TRBV19	TRBD1	NA	TRBJ1-2	CASSMGTGVEYGYTF	TGTGCCAGTAGTATGGGGACAGGGGTGGAGTATGGCTACACCTTC
TRBV5-1	TRBD1	NA	TRBJ1-2	CASSLAWGQVSRDYGYTF	TGCGCCAGCAGCTTGGCCTGGGGACAGGTTTCCCGGGACTATGGCTACACCTTC
TRBV6-5	TRBD1	NA	TRBJ1-5	CASSWRDRTNQPQHF	TGTGCCAGCAGTTGGCGGGACAGGACCAATCAGCCCCAGCATTTT
TRBV6-4	TRBD1	once	TRBJ2-2	CASRGQGGTGELFF	TGTGCCAGCAGGGGACAGGGTGGCACCGGGGAGCTGTTTTTT
TRBV5-1	TRBD1	NA	TRBJ1-1	CASTRTGQSGNTEAFF	TGCGCCAGCACCCGGACAGGCCAATCGGGGAACACTGAAGCTTTCTTT
TRBV19	NA	NA	TRBJ2-1	CASNSVSGPGPTLEQFF	TGTGCCAGTAATTCGGTGAGCGGGCCGGGCCCAACCCTTGAGCAGTTCTTC
TRBV5-1	NA	NA	TRBJ1-1	CASSLAARNTEAFF	TGCGCCAGCAGCTTGGCCGCCAGGAACACTGAAGCTTTCTTT